This TCR beta chain was recovered during a study of T cell responses to AZD1222 COVID-19 vaccine. Overall study findings and caveats: The study reported that nearly half of spike-specific TCRs target unmutated variant regions. Repertoires in all cases were sampled only once the peak T cell response had passed. An increase in Spike-specific TCR breadth and depth was observed after two AZD1222 doses. It was only a handful of AZD1222 recipients who were seropositive at baseline.

The CDR3 totals 14 residues. Trimming left V 3 bases short and J 6 bases short, with 14 bases between. From germline, CDR1 is MNHEY and CDR2 SMNVEV (reference sequence). The protocol was immunoSEQ multiplex PCR, while the TCRdb copy is restricted to in-frame clones and leaves out a portion. The sample consists of about 60,000 clones, about 83% of them appearing once. Turning to this clone: Its target is unknown.

The TCR originated in an adult who received the AZD1222 COVID-19 vaccine. The source was peripheral blood, collected 28 days after the second AZD1222 dose. This chain connects TRBV27 to TRBJ1-1, with D uncertain. The CDR3 protein is CASSFRRAAAEAFF. The CDR3 DNA reads as TGTGCCAGCAGTTTCCGAAGGGCTGCCGCTGAAGCTTTCTTT.